This T cell receptor beta chain stems from a study of cytomegalovirus exposure and HLA in healthy donors. The PCR contained 60 Vbeta and 13 Jbeta primers. Some clones are missing from TCRdb's copy, which holds only in-frame ones; the method was immunoSEQ multiplex PCR. The sample holds about 120,000 clones, around 77% seen once. With V trimmed by 4 bases and J by 7 bases, 10 bases remained unmatched. This CDR3 region has 16 residues. Germline CDR1 and CDR2: SGHRS and YFSETQ. The sample taken for sequencing was PBMCs. This receptor was obtained from a woman in her 30s in good health and CMV-seropositive. The rearrangement links TRBV5-1 to TRBJ2-1, with TRBD2 matching 11 bases. CDR3 in DNA: TGCGCCAGCAGCAAAAATAGCGGGGGGGGTGGAAATGAGCAGTTCTTC. Protein product: CASSKNSGGGGNEQFF.